These T cell receptor beta chains were read from a single sample in a study of blood T cell repertoires in COVID-19. TCRdb keeps only in-frame clones here, not all; method: immunoSEQ multiplex PCR. Here the sample spans about 88,000 clones, approximately 90% being singletons. Sample: peripheral blood. The receptors were sampled from a woman over 75 with acute or convalescent COVID-19. CDR3s include the opening cysteine and the closing phenylalanine or tryptophan. Fields, in order: J gene, D gene, V gene, clone size, CDR3 DNA, CDR3 protein. The D gene is left open where the match is weak. Clone size is shown for a subset of rows, as once, few, many or a class of expanded clone.

TRBJ2-7 | TRBD2 | TRBV4-1 | once | TGCGCCAGCAGCCTGACTAGCGGAGGAAGATACGAGCAGTACTTC | CASSLTSGGRYEQYF
TRBJ2-5 | TRBD2 | TRBV30 | - | TGTGCCTGGAGTGAGATGGGACTAGGGCGAGGAGAGACCCAGTACTTC | CAWSEMGLGRGETQYF
TRBJ2-7 | - | TRBV27 | - | TGTGCCAGCAGTTTTACCGGAGACTTCTCCTACGAGCAGTACTTC | CASSFTGDFSYEQYF
TRBJ1-5 | TRBD1 | TRBV18 | once | TGTGCCAGCCAGGGACAGACTAATCAGCCCCAGCATTTT | CASQGQTNQPQHF
TRBJ2-2 | - | TRBV7-2 | - | TGTGCCAGCAGCTTAGGACCCGGGTTGGCCGGGGAGCTGTTTTTT | CASSLGPGLAGELFF
TRBJ2-3 | TRBD2 | TRBV12-3/TRBV12-4 | - | TGTGCCAGCAGTTATCGGGGGGCAGATACGCAGTATTTT | CASSYRGADTQYF
TRBJ2-1 | TRBD1 | TRBV7-2 | - | TGTGCCAGCAGCTTGGGCGGACAGGGGGCTTTAAATGAGCAGTTCTTC | CASSLGGQGALNEQFF
TRBJ1-5 | - | TRBV7-2 | - | TGTGCCAGCAGCCCCGAGGCTTTTAGCAATCAGCCCCAGCATTTT | CASSPEAFSNQPQHF
TRBJ2-5 | - | TRBV27 | - | TGTGCCAGCAGTTTCTATCAGGCAGGTTTGGAGACCCAGTACTTC | CASSFYQAGLETQYF
TRBJ2-1 | - | TRBV6-5 | - | TGTGCCAGCAGTTACATGCAGGGTATCTACAATGAGCAGTTCTTC | CASSYMQGIYNEQFF
TRBJ2-7 | TRBD1 | TRBV5-4 | - | TGTGCCAGCAGCGCCAACGGACAGGGGGCGCACGAGCAGTACTTC | CASSANGQGAHEQYF
TRBJ1-1 | - | TRBV12-1 | once | TGTGCCAGCAGCTCTCACACTGAAGCTTTCTTT | CASSSHTEAFF
TRBJ2-5 | TRBD1 | TRBV2 | - | TGTGCCAGCAGCCCCCCCTGGGGACAGGGGCTCTCAAGTGCGGAGACCCAGTACTTC | CASSPPWGQGLSSAETQYF
TRBJ2-1 | TRBD1 | TRBV19 | once | TGTGCCAGTAGATACGGGACAGGGGACGAGCAGTTCTTC | CASRYGTGDEQFF
TRBJ1-4 | TRBD1 | TRBV2 | - | TGTGCCAGCAGTGAATCCTATTGGGGGACAGGGGGCGAAAAACTGTTTTTT | CASSESYWGTGGEKLFF
TRBJ2-5 | - | TRBV6-5 | - | TGTGCCAGCAGTTATACGAGGACATCTCAAGAGACCCAGTACTTC | CASSYTRTSQETQYF
TRBJ2-7 | TRBD1 | TRBV18 | - | TGTGCCAGCTCACCGTCCCGACAGGGGGCCGGCGAGCAGTACTTC | CASSPSRQGAGEQYF
TRBJ1-4 | TRBD1 | TRBV19 | - | TGTGCCAGTAGCCTTCCGGGACAGGGGAATGAAAAACTGTTTTTT | CASSLPGQGNEKLFF
TRBJ1-1 | TRBD1 | TRBV6-5 | - | TGTGCCAGCAGTTACGCAGGGGGGAACACTGAAGCTTTCTTT | CASSYAGGNTEAFF
TRBJ2-2 | TRBD2 | TRBV5-1 | - | TGCGCCAGCAGCTTGGTGAGCGGGGGGATCACCGGGGAGCTGTTTTTT | CASSLVSGGITGELFF
TRBJ1-2 | - | TRBV4-2 | - | TGTGCCAGCAGCCAACCGCCCGGGACCGCCGGGGGTGGCTACACCTTC | CASSQPPGTAGGGYTF
TRBJ2-4 | TRBD1 | TRBV5-1 | - | TGCGCCAGCAGCTCTCCGGGACAGGGAGACAAAAACATTCAGTACTTC | CASSSPGQGDKNIQYF
TRBJ1-6 | TRBD1 | TRBV10-2 | few | TGCGCCAGCAGAGCAGGGGGTAGCTCCTATAATTCACCCCTCCACTTT | CASRAGGSSYNSPLHF
TRBJ2-2 | TRBD2 | TRBV7-9 | - | TGTGCCAGCAGCTTAGGACTAGCAGCTGGGGAGCTGTTTTTT | CASSLGLAAGELFF
TRBJ2-5 | - | TRBV7-8 | - | TGTGCCAGCAGCTTAAGGAGGGGGGGTCGACCGTACCAAGAGACCCAGTACTTC | CASSLRRGGRPYQETQYF
TRBJ1-2 | - | TRBV19 | - | TGTGCCAGTAGGGTTGGACAGCTCTATGGCTACACCTTC | CASRVGQLYGYTF
TRBJ1-1 | - | TRBV18 | - | TGTGCCAGCTCACCAGGAGGTGGACGGGACACAACTTTCTTT | CASSPGGGRDTTFF
TRBJ1-2 | TRBD1 | TRBV7-6 | - | TGTGCCAGCGGCCCCGGGACAGAGTTGAACTATGGCTACACCTTC | CASGPGTELNYGYTF
TRBJ2-2 | TRBD2 | TRBV28 | few | TGTGCCAGCAGGGGACTAGCGGGGGCTAACACCGGGGAGCTGTTTTTT | CASRGLAGANTGELFF
TRBJ2-1 | - | TRBV9 | - | TGTGCCAGCAGCGTAGCGGGTGAGCAGTTCTTC | CASSVAGEQFF
TRBJ2-7 | - | TRBV28 | - | TGTGCCAGCAGTTTGATAGGGGCGCTAAACTACGAGCAGTACTTC | CASSLIGALNYEQYF
TRBJ2-5 | - | TRBV5-8 | - | TGTGCCAGCAGCTTTCAGCAAGAGACCCAGTACTTC | CASSFQQETQYF
TRBJ1-1 | TRBD1 | TRBV12-5 | - | TGTGCTAGTGATCTACAGGGGTTGAACACTGAAGCTTTCTTT | CASDLQGLNTEAFF
TRBJ1-4 | - | TRBV5-1 | - | TGCGCCAGCAGCTTGACGGTCCGGGGAAAACTGTTTTTT | CASSLTVRGKLFF
TRBJ2-3 | TRBD2 | TRBV5-1 | once | TGCGCCAGCAGCTTGGGGACTAGCGGGCCCCCTAGCACAGATACGCAGTATTTT | CASSLGTSGPPSTDTQYF
TRBJ2-3 | - | TRBV7-2 | - | TGTGCCAGCAGCTTTGGCGGGGTAACAGATACGCAGTATTTT | CASSFGGVTDTQYF
TRBJ2-4 | - | TRBV28 | - | TGTGCCAGCAGTTTAGGAGGGGGGGCGGTCATTCAGTACTTC | CASSLGGGAVIQYF
TRBJ2-3 | - | TRBV6-2/TRBV6-3 | - | TGTGCCAGCAGCCTCATAACTAGCACAGATACGCAGTATTTT | CASSLITSTDTQYF
TRBJ2-3 | - | TRBV9 | - | TGTGCCAGCAGCCCGCGGACTAGCACAGATACGCAGTATTTT | CASSPRTSTDTQYF
TRBJ1-1 | TRBD1 | TRBV12-3/TRBV12-4 | - | TGTGCCACCGCCCAGGGGGCTAATGAAGCTTTCTTT | CATAQGANEAFF
TRBJ1-1 | TRBD1 | TRBV3-1/TRBV3-2 | - | TGTGCCAGCAGCCAACGGACAGGACGGAACACTGAAGCTTTCTTT | CASSQRTGRNTEAFF
TRBJ1-1 | - | TRBV5-1 | - | TGCGCCAGCAGCGCCGACAGGCAGAACACTGAAGCTTTCTTT | CASSADRQNTEAFF
TRBJ2-3 | - | TRBV7-2 | - | TGTGCCAGCAGCCCAGGGGCGGGTGGCACAGATACGCAGTATTTT | CASSPGAGGTDTQYF
TRBJ2-4 | - | TRBV7-9 | - | TGTGCCAGCAGCTTATTAGGCGCGGGGAGAGGGGCCAAAAACATTCAGTACTTC | CASSLLGAGRGAKNIQYF
TRBJ2-3 | - | TRBV7-2 | - | TGTGCCAGCAGGTTTAGGGGAAGAAGGGCGCAGTATTTT | CASRFRGRRAQYF
TRBJ2-2 | - | TRBV7-3 | - | TGTGCCAGCACCAAAGGCCAGGGCGGCACCGGGGAGCTGTTTTTT | CASTKGQGGTGELFF
TRBJ2-2 | - | TRBV11-2 | once | TGTGCCAGCAGCTTCGGCAGGACGAACACCGGGGAGCTGTTTTTT | CASSFGRTNTGELFF
TRBJ1-1 | - | TRBV29-1 | - | TGCAGCGTATACCGGGGCGGGGTAACTGAAGCTTTCTTT | CSVYRGGVTEAFF
TRBJ2-1 | TRBD2 | TRBV30 | - | TGTGCCTGGAACCGACCCAGGGGACTAGCGGGGTTCTTC | CAWNRPRGLAGFF
TRBJ2-5 | - | TRBV4-3 | - | TGCGCCAGCAGCCAAGATGACCACAGGGAAGAGACCCAGTACTTC | CASSQDDHREETQYF
TRBJ1-6 | - | TRBV5-8 | - | TGTGCCAGCAGCTCAGAACATCCGGGTTCCAAGGCTGGTTCACCCCTCCACTTT | CASSSEHPGSKAGSPLHF
TRBJ2-5 | - | TRBV9 | - | TGTGCCAGCAGCGTAGGAGGGCTCCAAGAGACCCAGTACTTC | CASSVGGLQETQYF
TRBJ1-2 | - | TRBV9 | - | TGTGCCAGCAGCGTAGCCGGACAGCAGTTCTATGGCTACACCTTC | CASSVAGQQFYGYTF
TRBJ2-5 | - | TRBV18 | - | TGTGCCAGCTCACTCCTTAGCGGCCAAGAGACCCAGTACTTC | CASSLLSGQETQYF
TRBJ1-4 | TRBD1 | TRBV19 | - | TGTGCCAGTAGTACGGGACAGACCACTAATGAAAAACTGTTTTTT | CASSTGQTTNEKLFF
TRBJ1-1 | TRBD1 | TRBV6-5 | - | TGTGCCAGCTCGGTGGACAGGGGCCGTGACACTGAAGCTTTCTTT | CASSVDRGRDTEAFF